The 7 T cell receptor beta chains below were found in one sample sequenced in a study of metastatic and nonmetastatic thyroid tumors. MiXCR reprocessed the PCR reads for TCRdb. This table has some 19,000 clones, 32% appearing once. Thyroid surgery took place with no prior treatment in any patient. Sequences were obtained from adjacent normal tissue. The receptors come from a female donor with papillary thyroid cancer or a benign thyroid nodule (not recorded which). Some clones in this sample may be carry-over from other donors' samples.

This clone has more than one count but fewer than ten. The CDR3 nucleotides read TGTGCCATCTCTAGCGGGACGAACACCGGGGAGCTGTTTTTT. This translates into CAISSGTNTGELFF. V and J are TRBV6-1 and TRBJ2-2; TRBD2 matches at 9 bases. Looked up from germline, CDR1 is MNHNS and CDR2 is SASEGT. This CDR3 comprises 14 residues. The V segment lost 10 bases and the J segment 0 bases; nucleotides outside the gene matches: 3.

CDR3 region: CASSQDVPPSGRGEKLFF. The CDR3 DNA reads as TGCGCCAGCAGCCAAGATGTCCCCCCCTCGGGTAGGGGTGAAAAACTGTTTTTT. The chain has TRBV4-1 and TRBJ1-4, with a possible D match to TRBD1 (5 bases). V was clipped by 0 bases and J by 7 bases, with 21 bases between them. Germline CDR1 MGHRA, CDR2 YSYEKL. The CDR3 runs to 18 residues.

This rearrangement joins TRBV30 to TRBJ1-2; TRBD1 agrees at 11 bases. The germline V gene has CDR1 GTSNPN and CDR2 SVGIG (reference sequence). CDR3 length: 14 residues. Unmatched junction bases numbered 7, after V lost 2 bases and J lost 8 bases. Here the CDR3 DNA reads TGTGCCTGGAGTAAAGGACAGGGGGCTCTCGGCTACACCTTC. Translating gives CAWSKGQGALGYTF.

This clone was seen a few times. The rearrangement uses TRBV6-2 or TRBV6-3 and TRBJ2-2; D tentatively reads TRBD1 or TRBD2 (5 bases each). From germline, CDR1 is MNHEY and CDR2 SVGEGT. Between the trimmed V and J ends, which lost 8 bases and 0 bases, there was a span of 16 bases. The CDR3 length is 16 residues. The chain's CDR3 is CASGRTGPANTGELFF. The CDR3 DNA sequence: TGTGCCAGCGGTAGGACGGGGCCCGCGAACACCGGGGAGCTGTTTTTT.

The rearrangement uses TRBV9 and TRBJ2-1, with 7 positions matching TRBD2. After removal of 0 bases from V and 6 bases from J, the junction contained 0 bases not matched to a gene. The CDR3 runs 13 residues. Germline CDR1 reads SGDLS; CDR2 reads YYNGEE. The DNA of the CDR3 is TGTGCCAGCAGCGTAGGGGGGGGCAATGAGCAGTTCTTC. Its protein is CASSVGGGNEQFF.

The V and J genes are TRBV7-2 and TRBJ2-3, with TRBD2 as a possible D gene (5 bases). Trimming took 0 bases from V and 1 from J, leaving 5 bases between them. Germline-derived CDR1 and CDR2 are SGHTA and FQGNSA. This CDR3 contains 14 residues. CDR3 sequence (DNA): TGTGCCAGCAGCTTAGCTAGCGGCACAGATACGCAGTATTTT. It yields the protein CASSLASGTDTQYF.

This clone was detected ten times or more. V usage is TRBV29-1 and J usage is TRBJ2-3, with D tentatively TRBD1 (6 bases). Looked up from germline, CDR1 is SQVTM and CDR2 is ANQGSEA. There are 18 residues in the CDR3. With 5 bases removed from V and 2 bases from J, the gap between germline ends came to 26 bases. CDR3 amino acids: CSVRGKTGSEGVTDTQYF. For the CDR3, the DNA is TGCAGCGTTAGGGGTAAAACAGGGAGTGAGGGGGTCACAGATACGCAGTATTTT.